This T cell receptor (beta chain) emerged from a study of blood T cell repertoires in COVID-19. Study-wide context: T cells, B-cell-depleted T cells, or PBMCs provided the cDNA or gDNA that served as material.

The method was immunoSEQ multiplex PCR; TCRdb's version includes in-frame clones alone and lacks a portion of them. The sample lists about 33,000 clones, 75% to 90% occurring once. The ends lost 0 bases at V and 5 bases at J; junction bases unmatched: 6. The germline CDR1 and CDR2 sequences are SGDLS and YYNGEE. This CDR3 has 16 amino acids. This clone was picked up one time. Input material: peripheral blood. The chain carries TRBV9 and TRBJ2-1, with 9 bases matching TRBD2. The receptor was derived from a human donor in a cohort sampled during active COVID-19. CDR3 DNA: TGTGCCAGCAGCGTAGGGTATGGACTAGCGCACAATGAGCAGTTCTTC. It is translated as CASSVGYGLAHNEQFF.